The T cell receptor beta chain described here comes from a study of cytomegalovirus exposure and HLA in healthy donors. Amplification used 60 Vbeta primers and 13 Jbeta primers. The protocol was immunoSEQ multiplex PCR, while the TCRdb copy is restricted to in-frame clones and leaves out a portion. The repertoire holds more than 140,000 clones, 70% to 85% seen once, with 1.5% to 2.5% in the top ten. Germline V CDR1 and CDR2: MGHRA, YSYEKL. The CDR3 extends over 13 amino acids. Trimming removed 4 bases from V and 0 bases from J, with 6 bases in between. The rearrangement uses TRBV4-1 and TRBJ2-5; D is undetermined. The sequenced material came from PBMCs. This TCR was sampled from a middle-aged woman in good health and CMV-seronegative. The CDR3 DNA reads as TGCGCCAGCAGCCCCCCCAACCAAGAGACCCAGTACTTC. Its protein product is CASSPPNQETQYF.